This passage covers 31 T cell receptor beta chains from one sample sequenced in a study of blood T cell repertoires in COVID-19. Clones were read by immunoSEQ multiplex PCR, and TCRdb kept only the in-frame ones, dropping some. The data show 65,000 to 95,000 clones, with around 82% seen just once and roughly 38% held by the top ten. The material sequenced was peripheral blood. The receptors were gathered from a man in his 60s with COVID-19, enrolled during active disease.

The V gene is TRBV19, the J gene TRBJ1-5; TRBD1 aligns across 7 bases. Germline assignment: CDR1 LNHDA and CDR2 SQIVND (reference sequence). With V trimmed by 9 bases and J by 1 base, 9 bases remained unmatched. CDR3 size: 15 residues. The chain's CDR3 is CASQRDRASNQPQHF. The CDR3 DNA is TGTGCCAGCCAGCGAGACAGGGCCAGCAATCAGCCCCAGCATTTT. Combining the CDR3 with reference TRBV19 and TRBJ1-5 gives the whole variable domain DGGITQSPKYLFRKEGQNVTLSCEQNLNHDAMYWYRQDPGQGLRLIYYSQIVNDFQKGDIAEGYSVSREKKESFPLTVTSAQKNPTAFYLCASQRDRASNQPQHFGDGTRLSIL.

The J gene is TRBJ2-1, the V gene TRBV27; no firm D call. Germline V gene lookup returns CDR1 MNHEY and CDR2 SMNVEV (reference sequence). V dropped 3 bases and J dropped 6 bases, with 15 bases sitting between them. The CDR3 extends over 15 amino acids. The CDR3 protein is CASSFRAIPSNEQFF. The CDR3 nucleotides are TGTGCCAGCAGTTTCCGTGCCATACCCAGCAATGAGCAGTTCTTC.

The V and J genes are TRBV27 and TRBJ2-7; weak D call: TRBD2 (5 bases). Germline lookup yields CDR1 MNHEY and CDR2 SMNVEV (reference sequence). The V end lost 4 bases, the J end lost 5 bases, and 12 bases lay between the germline ends. The CDR3 covers 13 residues. The CDR3 is CASSSNLADEQYF. CDR3 sequence (DNA): TGTGCCAGCAGTTCAAATCTAGCTGACGAGCAGTACTTC.

The gene calls are TRBV27 and TRBJ2-1; D uncertain. The V and J ends lost 7 bases and 6 bases respectively, with 16 bases between them. In germline, CDR1 is MNHEY, CDR2 SMNVEV (reference sequence). The CDR3 contains 14 residues. This CDR3 reads CASKLGLSVNEQFF. The DNA of the CDR3 is TGTGCCAGCAAGCTTGGTTTGTCGGTCAATGAGCAGTTCTTC.

V gene TRBV3-1 (or the pseudogene TRBV3-2) combines with J gene TRBJ2-7; weak D call: TRBD2 (6 bases). This CDR3 contains 15 residues. Per the germline V gene, CDR1 is LGHDT and CDR2 is YNNKEL (reference sequence). V gave up 3 bases and J gave up 5 bases, with 17 bases separating them. CDR3 nucleotides: TGTGCCAGCAGCCAGCGCCGGGACTGGGTAGACGAGCAGTACTTC. It translates to CASSQRRDWVDEQYF.

This chain joins TRBV5-1 and TRBJ1-2, with D perhaps matching TRBD1 (5 bases). This CDR3 region has 13 residues. The germline V and J ends were trimmed by 1 base and 4 bases, with 8 bases remaining between them. CDR1 is SGHRS and CDR2 is YFSETQ in the germline V gene. The CDR3 bases are TGCGCCAGCAGCTTGAATCAGGGCTATGGCTACACCTTC. It encodes CASSLNQGYGYTF.

This clone was detected once. The rearrangement joins TRBV5-6 to TRBJ2-1, with 16 bases aligning to TRBD2. This CDR3 has 18 residues. V lost 3 bases to trimming and J lost 0 bases; unmatched junction nucleotides: 3. Germline V lookup: CDR1 SGHDT, CDR2 YYEEEE. CDR3 sequence (DNA): TGTGCCAGCAGCTGGGGACTAGCGGGAGGGAGCTCCTACAATGAGCAGTTCTTC. Translation gives CASSWGLAGGSSYNEQFF.

This clone occurred a few times. The gene calls are TRBV2 and TRBJ2-5, with 8 positions matching TRBD1. This CDR3 is 14 amino acids long. V was pared by 3 bases and J by 4 bases, with 4 bases of the junction left unmatched. Germline V lookup: CDR1 SNHLY, CDR2 FYNNEI. Here the CDR3 DNA reads TGTGCCAGCAGTGAGCCCGGGACAGGAGAGACCCAGTACTTC. As protein: CASSEPGTGETQYF.

The DNA of the CDR3 is TGCGCCAGCAGCTTGGTGACAGAGAAATCACCCCTCCACTTT. It codes for CASSLVTEKSPLHF. The rearrangement joins TRBV5-1 to TRBJ1-6; a possible D gene is TRBD1 (5 bases). Deletions cut 0 bases from V and 10 bases from J, with 11 bases between. Germline V CDR1 and CDR2: SGHRS, YFSETQ. The CDR3 is 14 residues long.

This clone is a singleton in its sample. V and J are TRBV27 and TRBJ1-5; 7 bases agree with TRBD1. Germline trimming cut 6 bases from V and 0 bases from J; bases unmatched to any gene: 8. Germline V CDR1 and CDR2: MNHEY, SMNVEV (reference sequence). CDR3 length: 16 residues. CDR3 in DNA: TGTGCCAGCAGAACCGGACAGGTGGATAGCAATCAGCCCCAGCATTTT. It codes for CASRTGQVDSNQPQHF.

V gene TRBV5-4 combines with J gene TRBJ2-7, with TRBD2 identical over 8 bases. There are 15 residues in the CDR3. Per the germline V gene, CDR1 is SGHNT and CDR2 is YYREEE (reference sequence). V shed 0 bases and J 4 bases; nucleotides not matched to a gene: 6. In nucleotides, the CDR3 is TGTGCCAGCAGCTTGGGGTTCAGCGGGAGTTACGAGCAGTACTTC. Translating it yields CASSLGFSGSYEQYF.

The chain carries TRBV19 and TRBJ1-5, with 7 bases fitting TRBD1. CDR3 length: 15 residues. Germline CDR1 is LNHDA and CDR2 is SQIVND (reference sequence). V lost 8 bases, J lost 1 base, and 8 bases stayed unmatched. CDR3 residues: CASGRQGGSNQPQHF. The CDR3 DNA is TGTGCCAGTGGGCGGCAGGGGGGAAGCAATCAGCCCCAGCATTTT.

The chain is built from TRBV9 and TRBJ2-2; D is ambiguous. Germline CDR1 and CDR2: SGDLS and YYNGEE. Trimming cost V 0 bases and J 5 bases, with 11 bases left between them. The CDR3 covers 15 residues. The CDR3 region is CASSVDSRRTGELFF. The CDR3 bases are TGTGCCAGCAGCGTAGATTCCCGCAGAACCGGGGAGCTGTTTTTT.

This chain links TRBV9 with TRBJ2-2; 9 bases map to TRBD1. The CDR3 is 18 residues long. V lost 3 bases to trimming and J lost 6 bases; unmatched junction nucleotides: 15. CDR1 is SGDLS, CDR2 YYNGEE, per germline. CDR3 in amino acids: CASSEKNVGTGFAGELFF. In DNA form, the CDR3 reads TGTGCCAGCAGCGAGAAAAACGTCGGGACAGGGTTCGCCGGGGAGCTGTTTTTT.

In this sample, this clone turned up once. The genes are TRBV5-5 and TRBJ2-5; 12 bases fit TRBD2. This CDR3 has 16 amino acids. J lost 0 bases, V lost 3 bases, and 3 bases had no gene match. Germline V CDR1 and CDR2: SGHKS, YYEKEE (reference sequence). The CDR3 sequence: CASSSGLAGNQETQYF. The CDR3 nucleotides read TGTGCCAGCAGCTCCGGACTAGCGGGAAACCAAGAGACCCAGTACTTC.

This clone was found once. This chain links TRBV19 with TRBJ2-1; 7 bases line up with TRBD2. V trimming: 2 bases; J trimming: 7 bases; junction bases outside the gene matches: 14. The CDR3 length is 17 residues. The V gene's germline CDR1 is LNHDA and CDR2 SQIVND (reference sequence). CDR3 amino acids: CASSISQSGAERNEQFF. CDR3 coding DNA: TGTGCCAGTAGTATAAGTCAAAGCGGGGCTGAAAGGAATGAGCAGTTCTTC.

The count of this clone is one. J is TRBJ2-4 and V is TRBV27; 11 bases are a match to TRBD2. The junction had 2 bases not matched to a gene; V was cut back by 3 bases and J by 1 base. This CDR3 contains 16 residues. CDR1 is MNHEY and CDR2 is SMNVEV in the germline V gene (reference sequence). The CDR3 spells CASSFGTSGAKNIQYF. The DNA of the CDR3 is TGTGCCAGCAGTTTCGGGACTAGCGGCGCCAAAAACATTCAGTACTTC.

The chain has TRBV10-3 and TRBJ1-1, with D maybe TRBD1 (6 bases). In germline, CDR1 is ENHRY, CDR2 SYGVKD. The CDR3 totals 15 residues. V was cut by 7 bases and J by 1 base, with 16 bases left in between. CDR3 nucleotides: TGTGCCATCAACCTCACAGGGCCGACGAACACTGAAGCTTTCTTT. This codes for CAINLTGPTNTEAFF.

V gene TRBV9 combines with J gene TRBJ2-5; the match to TRBD2 covers 8 bases. The CDR3 spans 14 residues. V was pared by 3 bases and J by 1 base, with 2 bases of the junction left unmatched. Germline assignment: CDR1 SGDLS and CDR2 YYNGEE. As DNA, the CDR3 is TGTGCCAGCAGCGCAGGACTAGCCCAAGAGACCCAGTACTTC. Protein: CASSAGLAQETQYF.

J is TRBJ1-1 and V is TRBV11-3, with a possible D match to TRBD1 (5 bases). Trimming shortened V by 5 bases and J by 1 base, and 11 bases separated the two germline ends. From germline, CDR1 is SGHNT and CDR2 YENEEA. There are 14 residues in the CDR3. The CDR3: CASSPSRGNTEAFF. DNA of the CDR3: TGTGCCAGCAGCCCCAGTAGGGGGAACACTGAAGCTTTCTTT.

CDR3 in amino acids: CASSFMHGVADQETQYF. The CDR3, as DNA: TGTGCCAGCAGCTTTATGCATGGAGTAGCGGACCAAGAGACCCAGTACTTC. The chain links TRBV5-6 to TRBJ2-5; the D gene is possibly TRBD2 (6 bases). The CDR3 covers 17 residues. Trimming cost V 2 bases and J 0 bases, with 17 bases left between them. Germline V gene data show CDR1 as SGHDT and CDR2 as YYEEEE.

The V and J genes are TRBV19 and TRBJ2-2; D remains unclear. Per the germline V gene, CDR1 is LNHDA and CDR2 is SQIVND (reference sequence). The CDR3 is 13 residues long. The V and J ends lost 8 bases and 6 bases respectively, with 13 bases between them. The CDR3 nucleotides read TGTGCCAGTGCCGTAACTCGAGCCGGGGAGCTGTTTTTT. It translates to CASAVTRAGELFF.

The rearrangement joins TRBV3-1 (or the pseudogene TRBV3-2) to TRBJ1-2; no clear D. Trimming stripped 7 bases from V and 7 bases from J, with 22 bases between. Germline V CDR1 and CDR2: LGHDT, YNNKEL (reference sequence). This CDR3 is 15 amino acids long. Written as DNA, the CDR3 is TGTGCCAGCACCCCCTCGGGATCCGACCATTCTGGCTACACCTTC. Encoded protein: CASTPSGSDHSGYTF.

This clone was seen only a few times. The chain links TRBV19 to TRBJ1-6; D not certain. The V end lost 3 bases, the J end lost 0 bases, and 18 bases lay between the germline ends. The CDR3 totals 19 residues. Germline V lookup: CDR1 LNHDA, CDR2 SQIVND (reference sequence). DNA for the CDR3: TGTGCCAGTAGTATTAATTGGGCCGACGCGAGCTCCTATAATTCACCCCTCCACTTT. It yields the protein CASSINWADASSYNSPLHF. Based on the CDR3 plus reference TRBV19 and TRBJ1-6, the full variable domain is DGGITQSPKYLFRKEGQNVTLSCEQNLNHDAMYWYRQDPGQGLRLIYYSQIVNDFQKGDIAEGYSVSREKKESFPLTVTSAQKNPTAFYLCASSINWADASSYNSPLHFGNGTRLTVT.

This clone has just one count. Just one base apart from a much larger clone, this may be a read error. The sample carries other DNA sequences with the same CDR3. The V gene is TRBV5-5, the J gene TRBJ2-3; TRBD2 aligns across 9 bases. The CDR3 is 16 amino acids. Germline V gene sequence: CDR1 SGHKS, CDR2 YYEKEE (reference sequence). The DNA of the CDR3 is TGTGCCAGCAGGTTGGGCGGGGGGGGGCGGGCCCTCCCTGGGTATTTT. Translated, it gives CASRLGGGGRALPGYF.

V and J are TRBV18 and TRBJ1-4; D remains unclear. Deletions cut 2 bases from V and 0 bases from J, with 7 bases between. Germline V CDR1 and CDR2: KGHSH, LQKENI. The CDR3 spans 15 residues. The CDR3 DNA follows: TGTGCCAGCTCACCATGTGAGGCAACTAATGAAAAACTGTTTTTT. The encoded protein is CASSPCEATNEKLFF.

The rearrangement links TRBV30 to TRBJ2-7; D is possibly TRBD1 (6 bases). CDR1 and CDR2 from the germline V gene are GTSNPN and SVGIG (reference sequence). V lost 3 bases, J lost 2 bases, and 11 bases lay in between. The CDR3 is made up of 13 amino acids. In DNA form, the CDR3 reads TGTGCCTGGAGGCCGGACAGACCCTACGAGCAGTACTTC. The encoded protein is CAWRPDRPYEQYF.

CDR3 nucleotide sequence: TGTGCCAGCAGTTACTCCGTGGACAGGGATGGAGAGACCCAGTACTTC. Translating gives CASSYSVDRDGETQYF. The V call is TRBV6-5, the J call TRBJ2-5; 8 bases fit TRBD1. V gave up 0 bases and J gave up 4 bases; unmatched junction bases: 7. Germline V CDR1 and CDR2: MNHEY, SVGAGI. The CDR3 runs to 16 residues.

This clone was seen more than once but under ten times. The chain carries TRBV9 and TRBJ2-2, with TRBD1 as a possible D gene (6 bases). Germline V CDR1 and CDR2: SGDLS, YYNGEE. V lost 1 base and J lost 4, with 8 bases in between. The CDR3 is 14 amino acids. The CDR3 sequence: CASSVLDSTGELFF. CDR3 nucleotides: TGTGCCAGCAGCGTATTGGACAGCACCGGGGAGCTGTTTTTT.

J is TRBJ2-5 and V is TRBV5-1, with D possibly TRBD2 on 5 matching bases. CDR1 is SGHRS, CDR2 YFSETQ, per germline. The CDR3 is 14 residues long. Between the trimmed V and J ends, which lost 4 bases and 1 base, there was a span of 11 bases. CDR3 DNA: TGCGCCAGCAGCCCCGCGGGCAGCCAAGAGACCCAGTACTTC. It encodes CASSPAGSQETQYF.

The V gene is TRBV9, the J gene TRBJ2-2; TRBD1 agrees at 7 bases. This CDR3 comprises 16 residues. Per germline, CDR1 SGDLS and CDR2 YYNGEE. Trimming removed 0 bases from V and 7 bases from J; junction bases left unmatched: 9. The CDR3 sequence is CASSVGPGGVIGELFF. The CDR3 DNA is TGTGCCAGCAGCGTAGGTCCAGGGGGAGTTATCGGGGAGCTGTTTTTT. Full variable domain (outside the CDR3, taken from reference TRBV9 and TRBJ2-2): DSGVTQTPKHLITATGQRVTLRCSPRSGDLSVYWYQQSLDQGLQFLIQYYNGEERAKGNILERFSAQQFPDLHSELNLSSLELGDSALYFCASSVGPGGVIGELFFGEGSRLTVL.